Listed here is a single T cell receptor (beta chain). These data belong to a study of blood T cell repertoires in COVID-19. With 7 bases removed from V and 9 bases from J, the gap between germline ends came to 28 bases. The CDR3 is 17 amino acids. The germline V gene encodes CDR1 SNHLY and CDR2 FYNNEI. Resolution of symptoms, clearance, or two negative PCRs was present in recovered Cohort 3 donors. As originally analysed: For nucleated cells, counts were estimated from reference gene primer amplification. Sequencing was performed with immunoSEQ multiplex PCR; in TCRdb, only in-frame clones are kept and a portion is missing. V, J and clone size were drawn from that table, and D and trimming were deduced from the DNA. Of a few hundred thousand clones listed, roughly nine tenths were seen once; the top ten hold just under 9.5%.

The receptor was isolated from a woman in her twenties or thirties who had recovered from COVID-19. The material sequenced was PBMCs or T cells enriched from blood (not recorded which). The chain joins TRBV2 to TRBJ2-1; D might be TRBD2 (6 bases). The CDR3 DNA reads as TGTGCCAGCACATTTGATTCCGGAGGGAGCGGTAGAGGTGAGCAGTTCTTC. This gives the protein CASTFDSGGSGRGEQFF.